These 14 T cell receptor beta chains share one sample of origin, sequenced in a study of blood T cell repertoires in COVID-19. Profiled with immunoSEQ multiplex PCR; TCRdb holds only in-frame clones, not every one. The sample consists of under 250,000 clones, about 85% of them appearing once. The sample consisted of peripheral blood. The receptor source for this set is a woman aged 60-70 years with active or convalescent COVID-19.

The gene calls are TRBV4-1 and TRBJ1-1, with D possibly TRBD1 on 6 matching bases. V was trimmed by 3 bases and J by 5 bases, leaving 10 bases between them. CDR1 and CDR2 (germline): MGHRA, YSYEKL. The CDR3 covers 13 residues. The CDR3 DNA reads as TGCGCCAGCAGCCACGACAGGTCGACTGAAGCTTTCTTT. This encodes CASSHDRSTEAFF.

The genes are TRBV2 and TRBJ1-2, with a weak D call TRBD1 (6 bases). Germline loops: CDR1 SNHLY, CDR2 FYNNEI. Trimming stripped 3 bases from V and 5 bases from J, with 13 bases between. The CDR3 is 14 residues long. The CDR3 protein is CASSEDGTSYGYTF. In DNA, the CDR3 is TGTGCCAGCAGTGAGGATGGGACAAGTTATGGCTACACCTTC.

CDR3 sequence reads: CASSIGQNNEQFF. The CDR3, as DNA: TGTGCCAGTAGTATAGGACAGAACAATGAGCAGTTCTTC. The genes are TRBV19 and TRBJ2-1; weak D call: TRBD1 (5 bases). Trimming removed 1 base at V and 5 bases at J, with 6 bases between. This CDR3 is 13 amino acids long. Germline values: CDR1 LNHDA, CDR2 SQIVND (reference sequence).

Here the CDR3 DNA reads TGTGCCAGCAACGACGGGACAGTCGGAGAGACCCAGTACTTC. Its translation is CASNDGTVGETQYF. V and J are TRBV11-3 and TRBJ2-5, with TRBD1 matching 7 bases. CDR1 SGHNT and CDR2 YENEEA come from the germline V gene. The trim removed 7 bases at V and 4 bases at J, leaving 9 bases unmatched. The CDR3 is made up of 14 amino acids.

This clone was detected many times. This rearrangement joins TRBV5-4 to TRBJ2-7, with a weak D call TRBD2 (5 bases). The CDR3 is 14 residues long. Germline V gene lookup returns CDR1 SGHNT and CDR2 YYREEE (reference sequence). The V end was cut by 1 base, the J end by 4 bases, with 12 bases between. CDR3 DNA sequence: TGTGCCAGCAGCTTGTGGCCACGGAGGTACGAGCAGTACTTC. Protein product: CASSLWPRRYEQYF.

The chain uses TRBV6-5 and TRBJ1-1, with D perhaps matching TRBD1 (5 bases). The CDR3 sequence is 13 residues long. Germline loops: CDR1 MNHEY, CDR2 SVGAGI. Between the trimmed V and J ends, which lost 2 bases and 7 bases, there was a span of 11 bases. The CDR3 protein is CASSYTRQFEAFF. CDR3 sequence (DNA): TGTGCCAGCAGTTACACCCGACAGTTTGAAGCTTTCTTT.

V usage is TRBV7-9 and J usage is TRBJ2-5; no reliable D call. V was cut by 8 bases and J by 5 bases, with 15 bases left in between. The CDR3 is 13 residues long. Germline values: CDR1 SEHNR, CDR2 FQNEAQ (reference sequence). CDR3 coding DNA: TGTGCCAGCGTTGGATCGGGTATGGAGACCCAGTACTTC. Encoded protein: CASVGSGMETQYF.

This chain links TRBV6-1 with TRBJ2-3, with a possible D match to TRBD2 (6 bases). The CDR3 length is 15 residues. In germline, CDR1 is MNHNS, CDR2 SASEGT. V was shortened by 1 base and J by 0 bases, with 8 bases between the two germline ends. The DNA of the CDR3 is TGTGCCAGCAGTGAAGGCGGGATAAGCACAGATACGCAGTATTTT. Its protein is CASSEGGISTDTQYF.

The chain joins TRBV30 to TRBJ2-1, with D tentatively TRBD2 (5 bases). The CDR3 contains 13 residues. Germline V gives CDR1 GTSNPN, CDR2 SVGIG (reference sequence). The V and J ends lost 4 bases and 0 bases respectively, with 7 bases between them. CDR3 DNA sequence: TGTGCCTGGATCGGGGACTCCTACAATGAGCAGTTCTTC. It translates to CAWIGDSYNEQFF.

In this sample, this clone turned up once. The gene calls are TRBV2 and TRBJ1-4; the match to TRBD1 covers 9 bases. The germline CDR1 and CDR2 sequences are SNHLY and FYNNEI. The CDR3 is made up of 13 amino acids. J lost 5 bases, V lost 10 bases, and 5 bases had no gene match. CDR3 sequence: CAMGGTGNEKLFF. CDR3 in DNA: TGTGCCATGGGCGGGACAGGGAATGAAAAACTGTTTTTT.

CDR3: CASSLIQGGEAFF. CDR3 coding DNA: TGTGCCAGCAGTTTGATCCAGGGGGGTGAAGCTTTCTTT. This chain joins TRBV27 and TRBJ1-1, with TRBD1 matching over 7 bases. V lost 3 bases, J lost 7 bases, and 5 bases stayed unmatched. From germline, CDR1 is MNHEY and CDR2 SMNVEV (reference sequence). This CDR3 contains 13 residues.

This clone was seen once. The V call is TRBV5-6, the J call TRBJ2-5; a possible D gene is TRBD2 (5 bases). This CDR3 contains 13 residues. Germline V lookup: CDR1 SGHDT, CDR2 YYEEEE. V was clipped by 6 bases and J by 1 base, with 10 bases between them. In nucleotides, the CDR3 is TGTGCCAGCACACGGGAACCCCAAGAGACCCAGTACTTC. Protein sequence: CASTREPQETQYF.

The chain recombines TRBV5-6 with TRBJ1-3, with D maybe TRBD1 (6 bases). Trimming cost V 4 bases and J 7 bases, with 15 bases left between them. This CDR3 has 14 residues. Looked up from germline, CDR1 is SGHDT and CDR2 is YYEEEE. The CDR3 DNA reads as TGTGCCAGCAGCCAGGACAGTTTTACTAACACCATATATTTT. Translating it yields CASSQDSFTNTIYF.

The chain is built from TRBV10-1 and TRBJ2-4; 9 bases match TRBD1. Germline V CDR1 and CDR2: WNHNN, SYGVQD (reference sequence). V gave up 5 bases and J gave up 3 bases; unmatched junction bases: 8. The CDR3 has 16 residues. CDR3 residues: CASSPDRGLGKNIQYF. Here the CDR3 DNA reads TGCGCCAGCAGTCCAGACAGGGGGTTAGGCAAAAACATTCAGTACTTC.